This T cell receptor (beta chain) is drawn from a study of beta chain features in type 1 diabetes. The CDR3 covers 14 residues. Trimming pared 5 bases from V and 1 base from J, leaving 11 bases between. The germline V gene encodes CDR1 SGHTA and CDR2 FQGTGA. Study-level results: Fewer insertions but more deletions were seen at VDJ junctions in type 1 diabetes patients. A closer apparent resemblance between naive, central memory and Treg TCRB repertoires was seen in patients than in healthy donors.

A few counts support this clone. Antigen unknown. Other DNA sequences from this sample encode an identical CDR3 as well. TCRB transcripts that were expressed got sequenced, as all of the isolated RNA had been reverse transcribed. Libraries were prepared by immunoSEQ multiplex PCR; TCRdb keeps only in-frame clonotypes and omits some of them. The sample has some 220,000 clones; about a tenth are singletons. The sequenced sample consisted of central memory CD4+ T cells from blood. This TCR was recovered from a man aged 18 to 29 in good health. The chain is built from TRBV7-3 and TRBJ2-5; D possibly matches TRBD1 or TRBD2 (5 bases each). The CDR3 protein is CASSPTGLQETQYF. In nucleotides, the CDR3 is TGTGCCAGCAGCCCTACAGGACTCCAAGAGACCCAGTACTTC.